This is a list of T cell receptor beta chains from one sample in a study of blood T cells in healthy people across ages. TCRdb called the 5' RACE reads again in MiXCR, with one record for every CDR3 protein. The sample contains roughly 1.5 million distinct CDR3 sequences, approximately 43% of which appear only once. The specimen was blood. The source of these receptors is a woman younger than 35 in good health. CDR3s include the opening cysteine and the closing phenylalanine or tryptophan. Each record gives: clone size, D gene, J gene, V gene, CDR3 protein, CDR3 DNA. D genes are given only for firm matches. Not all rows give a size; the values are once, few, many and, for expanded clones, a class.

size: few
D: TRBD2
J: TRBJ2-1
V: TRBV5-1
CDR3: CASRLTSGVANEQFF
DNA: TGCGCCAGCAGGTTGACTAGCGGGGTTGCGAATGAGCAGTTCTTC

size: .
D: TRBD1
J: TRBJ2-5
V: TRBV20-1
CDR3: CSARRRTGQETQYF
DNA: TGCAGTGCTAGACGAAGGACAGGGCAAGAGACCCAGTACTTC

size: few
D: .
J: TRBJ2-1
V: TRBV14
CDR3: CASSYLGGQFF
DNA: TGTGCCAGCAGCTACCTGGGCGGGCAGTTCTTC

size: .
D: .
J: TRBJ2-6
V: TRBV5-6
CDR3: CANSVDTTHVSGANVLTF
DNA: TGTGCCAACAGCGTGGATACCACCCATGTCTCTGGGGCCAACGTCCTGACTTTC

size: few
D: TRBD2
J: TRBJ2-1
V: TRBV2
CDR3: CASSSGGGRARDNEQFF
DNA: TGTGCCAGCAGCTCTGGAGGCGGGAGGGCCAGGGACAATGAGCAGTTCTTC

size: .
D: .
J: TRBJ2-1
V: TRBV9
CDR3: CASSARESYNEQFF
DNA: TGTGCCAGCAGCGCCAGGGAATCCTACAATGAGCAGTTCTTC

size: .
D: .
J: TRBJ2-7
V: TRBV10-3
CDR3: CAIKNPETHYEQYF
DNA: TGTGCCATCAAGAATCCGGAGACTCACTACGAGCAGTACTTC

size: many
D: .
J: TRBJ2-5
V: TRBV7-2
CDR3: CASSPPRETQYF
DNA: TGTGCCAGCAGCCCTCCGAGAGAGACCCAGTACTTC

size: few
D: .
J: TRBJ1-2
V: TRBV7-9
CDR3: CASSSSGPFLHGYTF
DNA: TGTGCCAGCAGCTCCTCGGGACCCTTCCTACATGGCTACACCTTC

size: many
D: .
J: TRBJ2-7
V: TRBV27
CDR3: CASSLKGPYEQYF
DNA: TGTGCCAGCAGTTTAAAAGGCCCCTACGAGCAGTACTTC

size: few
D: .
J: TRBJ2-1
V: TRBV27
CDR3: CASSLSSDLRAASYNEQFF
DNA: TGTGCCAGCAGTTTATCGTCTGACCTACGTGCGGCCTCCTACAATGAGCAGTTCTTC

size: .
D: .
J: TRBJ1-2
V: TRBV27
CDR3: CASSPATSNYGYTF
DNA: TGTGCCAGCAGTCCGGCCACCTCTAACTATGGCTACACCTTC

size: .
D: TRBD1
J: TRBJ1-5
V: TRBV7-9
CDR3: CASSPGQGLMPQHF
DNA: TGTGCCAGCTCACCGGGACAGGGTCTGATGCCCCAGCATTTT

size: once
D: .
J: TRBJ1-1
V: TRBV20-1
CDR3: CSGRSRYTEAFF
DNA: TGCAGTGGCCGCAGCCGATATACTGAAGCTTTCTTT

size: .
D: .
J: TRBJ1-2
V: TRBV27
CDR3: CASSLSPGAGYRYGYTF
DNA: TGTGCCAGCAGTTTATCGCCTGGGGCAGGGTACCGCTATGGCTACACCTTC

size: .
D: TRBD2
J: TRBJ2-7
V: TRBV7-2
CDR3: CASSVTSGTYNEQYF
DNA: TGTGCCAGCAGCGTAACTAGCGGGACGTACAATGAGCAGTACTTC

size: .
D: .
J: TRBJ2-1
V: TRBV4-1
CDR3: CASSQVGINEQFF
DNA: TGCGCCAGCAGCCAAGTGGGGATCAATGAGCAGTTCTTC

size: .
D: .
J: TRBJ1-3
V: TRBV7-2
CDR3: CASSFVFSGNTIYF
DNA: TGTGCCAGCAGCTTTGTGTTTTCTGGAAACACCATATATTTT

size: few
D: .
J: TRBJ2-1
V: TRBV18
CDR3: CASSQGRQNYNEQFF
DNA: TGTGCCAGCTCCCAAGGGCGACAAAACTACAATGAGCAGTTCTTC

size: .
D: TRBD1
J: TRBJ1-6
V: TRBV27
CDR3: CASGPGQVDSPLHF
DNA: TGTGCCAGCGGTCCAGGACAGGTAGATTCACCCCTCCACTTT

size: .
D: TRBD2
J: TRBJ2-7
V: TRBV12-3/TRBV12-4
CDR3: CASSLTSGDEQYF
DNA: TGTGCCAGCAGTTTAACTAGCGGAGACGAGCAGTACTTC

size: .
D: .
J: TRBJ1-1
V: TRBV5-1
CDR3: CASSSRQGTEAFF
DNA: TGTGCCAGCAGCTCCCGGCAAGGGACTGAAGCTTTCTTT

size: .
D: TRBD2
J: TRBJ2-1
V: TRBV6-5
CDR3: CASSSRPPGLAGVTSYNEQFF
DNA: TGTGCCAGCAGTTCCCGCCCGCCAGGGTTGGCGGGAGTTACTTCCTACAATGAGCAGTTCTTC

size: .
D: .
J: TRBJ1-4
V: TRBV4-1
CDR3: CASSPPPGSQGNEKLFF
DNA: TGCGCCAGCAGCCCACCCCCGGGAAGTCAGGGGAATGAAAAACTGTTTTTT

size: .
D: .
J: TRBJ2-1
V: TRBV27
CDR3: CASISGYNEQFF
DNA: TGTGCCAGCATCTCGGGGTACAATGAGCAGTTCTTC

size: .
D: TRBD1
J: TRBJ1-1
V: TRBV29-1
CDR3: CSVLTGGGTEAFF
DNA: TGCAGCGTACTGACAGGGGGAGGCACTGAAGCTTTCTTT

size: .
D: .
J: TRBJ2-1
V: TRBV20-1
CDR3: CSAFLRKSSYNEQFF
DNA: TGCAGTGCATTTCTTCGGAAGAGCTCCTACAATGAGCAGTTCTTC

size: many
D: .
J: TRBJ1-2
V: TRBV12-3/TRBV12-4
CDR3: CASSLRGAYGYTF
DNA: TGTGCCAGCAGTTTAAGGGGGGCTTATGGCTACACCTTC

size: .
D: TRBD1
J: TRBJ1-6
V: TRBV4-1
CDR3: CASSQFGTGVSPPHF
DNA: TGCGCCAGCAGCCAATTCGGGACAGGGGTGTCACCCCCCCACTTT

size: few
D: .
J: TRBJ2-7
V: TRBV5-1
CDR3: CASSPGFGGTYEQYF
DNA: TGCGCCAGCAGCCCGGGGTTCGGGGGAACCTACGAGCAGTACTTC

size: few
D: TRBD2
J: TRBJ2-3
V: TRBV5-4
CDR3: CASSLATLAGAGTDTQYF
DNA: TGTGCCAGCAGCTTGGCCACTTTAGCGGGAGCGGGCACAGATACGCAGTATTTT

size: few
D: .
J: TRBJ1-4
V: TRBV7-9
CDR3: CASSLAITATNEKLFF
DNA: TGTGCCAGCAGCTTAGCCATAACAGCAACTAATGAAAAACTGTTTTTT

size: .
D: .
J: TRBJ2-4
V: TRBV5-1
CDR3: CASSVKGFENIQYF
DNA: TGCGCCAGCAGCGTGAAGGGTTTCGAAAACATTCAGTACTTC

size: .
D: TRBD1
J: TRBJ2-2
V: TRBV20-1
CDR3: CSAEREQGARTGELFF
DNA: TGCAGTGCTGAGAGGGAACAGGGGGCGAGGACCGGGGAGCTGTTTTTT

size: .
D: .
J: TRBJ2-7
V: TRBV4-1
CDR3: CASSQDFISYEQYF
DNA: TGCGCCAGCAGCCAAGATTTTATATCCTACGAGCAGTACTTC

size: .
D: .
J: TRBJ2-2
V: TRBV5-4
CDR3: CASSTGRIWNTGELFF
DNA: TGTGCCAGCAGCACCGGACGGATCTGGAACACCGGGGAGCTGTTTTTT

size: .
D: .
J: TRBJ1-1
V: TRBV28
CDR3: CASTLGTTEAFF
DNA: TGTGCCAGCACATTAGGAACAACTGAAGCTTTCTTT

size: .
D: .
J: TRBJ2-1
V: TRBV7-2
CDR3: CASSLSGPIYNEQFF
DNA: TGTGCCAGCAGCTTATCGGGACCGATTTACAATGAGCAGTTCTTC

size: many
D: TRBD1
J: TRBJ1-1
V: TRBV7-9
CDR3: CASSPGTGGNTEAFF
DNA: TGTGCCAGCAGTCCCGGGACAGGGGGCAACACTGAAGCTTTCTTT

size: few
D: .
J: TRBJ2-7
V: TRBV29-1
CDR3: CSVLGAAYEQYF
DNA: TGCAGCGTTCTAGGCGCGGCCTACGAGCAGTACTTC

size: .
D: .
J: TRBJ2-7
V: TRBV7-8
CDR3: CASSSQGVGYEQYF
DNA: TGTGCCAGCAGCTCACAGGGTGTGGGCTACGAGCAGTACTTC

size: .
D: TRBD1
J: TRBJ2-1
V: TRBV5-1
CDR3: CASSFAGGHYNEQFF
DNA: TGCGCCAGCAGCTTCGCAGGGGGCCACTACAATGAGCAGTTCTTC

size: few
D: .
J: TRBJ1-1
V: TRBV15
CDR3: CATSRDILGFETEAFF
DNA: TGTGCCACCAGCAGAGATATATTGGGGTTTGAAACTGAAGCTTTCTTT